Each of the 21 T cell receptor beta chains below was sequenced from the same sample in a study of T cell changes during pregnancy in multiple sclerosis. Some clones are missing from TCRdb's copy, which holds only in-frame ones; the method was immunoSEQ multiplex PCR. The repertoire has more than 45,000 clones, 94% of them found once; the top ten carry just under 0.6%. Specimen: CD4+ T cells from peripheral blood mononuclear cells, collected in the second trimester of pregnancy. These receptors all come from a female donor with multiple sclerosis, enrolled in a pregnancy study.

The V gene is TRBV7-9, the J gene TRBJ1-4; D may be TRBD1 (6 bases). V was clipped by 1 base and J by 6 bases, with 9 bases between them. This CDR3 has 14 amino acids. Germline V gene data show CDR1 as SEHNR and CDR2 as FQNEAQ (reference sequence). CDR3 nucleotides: TGTGCCAGCAGCTTAGGCAGGGGACATGAAAAACTGTTTTTT. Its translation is CASSLGRGHEKLFF.

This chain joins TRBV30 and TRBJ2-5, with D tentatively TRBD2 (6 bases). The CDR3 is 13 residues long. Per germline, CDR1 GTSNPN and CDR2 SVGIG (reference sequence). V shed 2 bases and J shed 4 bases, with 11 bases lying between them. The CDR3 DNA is TGTGCCTGGAGTAACGTGGGGGGAGAGACCCAGTACTTC. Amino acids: CAWSNVGGETQYF.

The CDR3, as DNA: TGTGCCAGCAGGATCCGGAGACGACCCCTCCACTTT. Translated: CASRIRRRPLHF. The chain couples TRBV6-8 to TRBJ1-6; D is undetermined. Germline V lookup: CDR1 MNHGY, CDR2 SAAAGT. The CDR3 spans 12 residues. Trimming stripped 6 bases from V and 12 bases from J, with 12 bases between.

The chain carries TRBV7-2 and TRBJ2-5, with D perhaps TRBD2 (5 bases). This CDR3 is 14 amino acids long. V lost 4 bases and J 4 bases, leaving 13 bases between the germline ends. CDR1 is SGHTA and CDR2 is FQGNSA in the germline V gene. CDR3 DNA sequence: TGTGCCAGCAGCTCCTTGGACTGGGGAGAGACCCAGTACTTC. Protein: CASSSLDWGETQYF.

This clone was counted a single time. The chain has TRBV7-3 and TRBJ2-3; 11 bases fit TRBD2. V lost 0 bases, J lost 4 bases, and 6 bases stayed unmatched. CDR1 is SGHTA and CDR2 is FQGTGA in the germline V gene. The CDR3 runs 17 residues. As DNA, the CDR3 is TGTGCCAGCAGCTTAACCCCTAGCGGGGGGCCCTCAGATACGCAGTATTTT. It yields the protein CASSLTPSGGPSDTQYF.

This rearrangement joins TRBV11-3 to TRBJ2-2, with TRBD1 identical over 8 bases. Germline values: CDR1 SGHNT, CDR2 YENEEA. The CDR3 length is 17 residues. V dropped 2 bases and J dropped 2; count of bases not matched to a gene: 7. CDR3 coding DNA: TGTGCCAGCAGCTTATCCTTGGACAGGGCCAACACCGGGGAGCTGTTTTTT. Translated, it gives CASSLSLDRANTGELFF.

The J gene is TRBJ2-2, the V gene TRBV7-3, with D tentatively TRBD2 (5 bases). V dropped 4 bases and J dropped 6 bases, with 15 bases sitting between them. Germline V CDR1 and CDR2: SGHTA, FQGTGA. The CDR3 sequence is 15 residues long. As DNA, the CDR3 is TGTGCCAGCAGCTCCTCGGGGAATCCGGCCGGGGAGCTGTTTTTT. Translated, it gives CASSSSGNPAGELFF.

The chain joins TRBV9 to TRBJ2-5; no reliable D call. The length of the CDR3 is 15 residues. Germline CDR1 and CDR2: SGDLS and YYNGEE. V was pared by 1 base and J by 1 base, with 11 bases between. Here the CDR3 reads CASSVLGSPQETQYF. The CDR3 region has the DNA TGTGCCAGCAGCGTACTAGGATCACCCCAAGAGACCCAGTACTTC.

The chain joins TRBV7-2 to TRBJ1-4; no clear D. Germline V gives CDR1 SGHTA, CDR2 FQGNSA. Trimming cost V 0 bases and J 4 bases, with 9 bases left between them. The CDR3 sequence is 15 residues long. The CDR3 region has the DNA TGTGCCAGCAGCTTAGCGGGCCAGAATAATGAAAAACTGTTTTTT. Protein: CASSLAGQNNEKLFF.

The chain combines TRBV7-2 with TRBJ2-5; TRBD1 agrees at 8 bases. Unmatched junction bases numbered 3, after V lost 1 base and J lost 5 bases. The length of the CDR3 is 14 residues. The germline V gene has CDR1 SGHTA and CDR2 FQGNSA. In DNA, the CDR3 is TGTGCCAGCAGCTTAGGGTCAGGGGGCGAGACCCAGTACTTC. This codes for CASSLGSGGETQYF.

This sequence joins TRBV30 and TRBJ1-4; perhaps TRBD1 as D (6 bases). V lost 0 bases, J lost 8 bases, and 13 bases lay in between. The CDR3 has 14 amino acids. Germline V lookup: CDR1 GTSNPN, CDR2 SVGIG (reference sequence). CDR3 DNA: TGTGCCTGGAGTGTAGCAGGGGAATTCGAAAAACTGTTTTTT. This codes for CAWSVAGEFEKLFF.

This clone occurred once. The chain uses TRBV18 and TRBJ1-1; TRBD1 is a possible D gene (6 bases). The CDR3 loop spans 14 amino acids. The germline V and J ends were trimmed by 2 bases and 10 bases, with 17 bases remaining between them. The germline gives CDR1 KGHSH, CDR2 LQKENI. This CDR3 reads CASSPDNRALGAFF. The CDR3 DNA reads TGTGCCAGCTCACCAGATAACAGGGCTCTTGGAGCTTTCTTT.

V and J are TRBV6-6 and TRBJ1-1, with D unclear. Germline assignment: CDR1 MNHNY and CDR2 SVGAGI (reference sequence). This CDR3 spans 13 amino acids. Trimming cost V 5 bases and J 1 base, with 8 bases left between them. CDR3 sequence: CASSPTGNTEAFF. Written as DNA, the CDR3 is TGTGCCAGCAGTCCTACGGGGAACACTGAAGCTTTCTTT.

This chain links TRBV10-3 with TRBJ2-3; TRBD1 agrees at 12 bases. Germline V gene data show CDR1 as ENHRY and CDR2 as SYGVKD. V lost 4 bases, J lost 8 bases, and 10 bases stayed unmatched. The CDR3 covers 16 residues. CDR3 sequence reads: CAISGPGQGAVGTQYF. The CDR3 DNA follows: TGTGCCATCAGTGGGCCGGGACAGGGGGCGGTTGGTACGCAGTATTTT.

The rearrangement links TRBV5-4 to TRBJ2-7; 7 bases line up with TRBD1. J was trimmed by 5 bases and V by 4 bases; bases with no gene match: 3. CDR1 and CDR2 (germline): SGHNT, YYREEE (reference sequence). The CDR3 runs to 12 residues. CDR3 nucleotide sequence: TGTGCCAGCAGCCTTGACAGGGACGAGCAGTACTTC. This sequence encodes CASSLDRDEQYF.

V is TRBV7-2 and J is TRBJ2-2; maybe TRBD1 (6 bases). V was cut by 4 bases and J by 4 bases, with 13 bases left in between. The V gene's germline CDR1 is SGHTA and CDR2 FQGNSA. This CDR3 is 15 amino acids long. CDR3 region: CASSSDRFPTGELFF. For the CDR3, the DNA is TGTGCCAGCAGCTCAGACAGGTTCCCCACCGGGGAGCTGTTTTTT.

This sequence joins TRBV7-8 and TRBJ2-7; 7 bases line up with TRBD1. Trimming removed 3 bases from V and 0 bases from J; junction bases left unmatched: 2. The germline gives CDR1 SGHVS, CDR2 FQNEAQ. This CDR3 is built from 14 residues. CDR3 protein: CASSLNRGSYEQYF. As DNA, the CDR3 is TGTGCCAGCAGCTTGAACAGGGGCTCCTACGAGCAGTACTTC.

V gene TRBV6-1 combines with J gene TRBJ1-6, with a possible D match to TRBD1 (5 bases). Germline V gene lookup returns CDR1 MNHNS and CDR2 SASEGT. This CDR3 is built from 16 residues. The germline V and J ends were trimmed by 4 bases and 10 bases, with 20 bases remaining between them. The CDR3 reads CASSGRQSLKYSPLHF. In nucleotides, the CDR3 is TGTGCCAGCAGTGGCCGACAGAGTCTGAAGTACTCACCCCTCCACTTT.

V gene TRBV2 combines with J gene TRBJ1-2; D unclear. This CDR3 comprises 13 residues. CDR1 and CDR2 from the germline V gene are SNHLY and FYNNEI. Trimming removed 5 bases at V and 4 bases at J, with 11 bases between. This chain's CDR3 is CASSQGLVYGYTF. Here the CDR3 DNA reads TGTGCCAGCAGTCAAGGACTGGTCTATGGCTACACCTTC.

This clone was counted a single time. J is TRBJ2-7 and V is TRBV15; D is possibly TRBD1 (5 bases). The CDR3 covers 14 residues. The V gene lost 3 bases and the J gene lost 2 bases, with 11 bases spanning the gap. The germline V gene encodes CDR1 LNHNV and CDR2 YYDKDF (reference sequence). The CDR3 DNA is TGTGCCACCAGCAGGCAGGGCAGAGCCTACGAGCAGTACTTC. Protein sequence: CATSRQGRAYEQYF.

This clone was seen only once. The CDR3 DNA reads as TGTGCCAGCACCCGTACCGGGACTAGCGGGGGGGCCCCTCCCGATACGCAGTATTTT. This encodes CASTRTGTSGGAPPDTQYF. The chain recombines TRBV21-1 with TRBJ2-3; the table's D call TRBD2 went unverified against the DNA. TRBV21-1 is a known pseudogene. The CDR3 is 19 amino acids.